The clone carrying this TCR beta chain came up a few times. Its antigen is currently unknown. This specimen includes other DNA sequences encoding the same CDR3. Both 60 Vbeta primers and 13 Jbeta primers went into the PCR. The authors' processing: Later, 75 million to 100 million unique TCR beta chains were counted in an analysis, and 10 million to 12 million of them were shared. Profiling relied on immunoSEQ multiplex PCR, and the TCRdb table lists in-frame clones only, not all of them. V and J calls and clone size are those listed in that table; D and trimming were worked out from the DNA. The sample yields more than 150,000 clones, 70% to 80% seen once. The record originates from a study of cytomegalovirus exposure and HLA in healthy donors. Whole-study findings and limits: Analysis was carried out at a later point, and it linked a missense DCLRE1C variant to TCR beta V- and J-gene trimming. An observed cluster of highly shared sequence variants was recorded as a likely sequencing artifact.

Each donor was nominally healthy when sampled (though unrecorded immune exposures were likely). The receptor was isolated from a man younger than 30 in good health and CMV-seronegative. The sample taken for sequencing was PBMCs.

CDR3 protein: CASSRTGDTEAFF. The CDR3 bases are TGTGCCAGCAGCCGCACAGGAGACACTGAAGCTTTCTTT. V and J are TRBV14 and TRBJ1-1, with D possibly TRBD1 on 5 matching bases. V gave up 4 bases and J gave up 3 bases, with 9 bases separating them. From germline, CDR1 is SGHDN and CDR2 FVKESK. This CDR3 spans 13 amino acids.